What follows are 27 T cell receptor beta chains derived from one specimen sequenced in a study of blood T cell repertoires in COVID-19. The method was immunoSEQ multiplex PCR; TCRdb's version includes in-frame clones alone and lacks a portion of them. The repertoire holds nearly 250,000 clones, with more than 70% as singletons. Sequencing was carried out using PBMCs or T cells enriched from blood (not recorded which). The receptors come from a woman aged 45-60 years who had recovered from COVID-19.

The V gene is TRBV6-2 or TRBV6-3, the J gene TRBJ1-5; D not certain. The CDR3 totals 17 residues. The germline V gene has CDR1 MNHEY and CDR2 SVGEGT. Trimming removed 1 base from V and 6 bases from J, with 19 bases in between. In DNA, the CDR3 is TGTGCCAGCAGTTACTTCCTAAGCGGGGTTAAGTCTCAGCCCCAGCATTTT. Its translation is CASSYFLSGVKSQPQHF.

This clone appeared a few times. The chain combines TRBV24-1 with TRBJ2-2, with 8 bases that match TRBD1. V dropped 10 bases and J dropped 1; count of bases not matched to a gene: 4. The germline V gene has CDR1 KGHDR and CDR2 SFDVKD. The CDR3 consists of 14 residues. Here the CDR3 reads CATAGGRNTGELFF. Here the CDR3 DNA reads TGTGCCACTGCAGGGGGCAGGAACACCGGGGAGCTGTTTTTT.

This chain links TRBV2 with TRBJ2-2, with D possibly being TRBD2 (9 bases). Germline CDR1 and CDR2: SNHLY and FYNNEI. V was trimmed by 5 bases and J by 8 bases, leaving 15 bases between them. This CDR3 spans 14 amino acids. CDR3 in DNA: TGTGCCAGCAGTCAGCGGGGGGACAGGGGGGAGCTGTTTTTT. Translation: CASSQRGDRGELFF.

V is TRBV13 and J is TRBJ2-1; D possibly corresponds to TRBD1 (6 bases). There are 14 residues in the CDR3. Deletions cut 5 bases from V and 4 bases from J, with 12 bases between. CDR1 is PRHDT and CDR2 is FYEKMQ in the germline V gene (reference sequence). The CDR3 coding sequence is TGTGCCAGCAGCCCCCCCGGACAGTACAATGAGCAGTTCTTC. Its translation is CASSPPGQYNEQFF.

The chain is built from TRBV7-2 and TRBJ1-1; D remains unclear. This CDR3 has 14 residues. The V and J ends lost 0 bases and 2 bases respectively, with 7 bases between them. Germline V CDR1 and CDR2: SGHTA, FQGNSA. CDR3 bases: TGTGCCAGCAGCTTAGCGCTGAGTAACACTGAAGCTTTCTTT. Protein sequence: CASSLALSNTEAFF.

This chain's CDR3 is CASSYTYTGELFF. Written as DNA, the CDR3 is TGTGCCAGCAGCTATACTTACACCGGGGAGCTGTTTTTT. The rearrangement links TRBV27 to TRBJ2-2, with D uncertain. Germline values: CDR1 MNHEY, CDR2 SMNVEV (reference sequence). Trimming pared 6 bases from V and 3 bases from J, leaving 8 bases between. CDR3 size: 13 residues.

This chain joins TRBV28 and TRBJ1-6, with D maybe TRBD1 (5 bases). Germline V CDR1 and CDR2: MDHEN, SYDVKM. Trimming stripped 2 bases from V and 10 bases from J, with 12 bases between. The CDR3 covers 14 residues. The CDR3 DNA reads TGTGCCAGCAGTTTAAGCCAGGGAGGATCACCCCTCCACTTT. It is translated as CASSLSQGGSPLHF. The entire variable domain, with the rest obtained from reference TRBV28 and TRBJ1-6, is as follows: DVKVTQSSRYLVKRTGEKVFLECVQDMDHENMFWYRQDPGLGLRLIYFSYDVKMKEKGDIPEGYSVSREKKERFSLILESASTNQTSMYLCASSLSQGGSPLHFGNGTRLTVT.

This rearrangement joins TRBV19 to TRBJ2-1, with a possible D match to TRBD2 (6 bases). The CDR3 consists of 16 residues. Germline lookup yields CDR1 LNHDA and CDR2 SQIVND (reference sequence). V was pared by 6 bases and J by 3 bases, with 18 bases between. The CDR3: CASSEHPGLDYNEQFF. As DNA, the CDR3 is TGTGCCAGTAGCGAGCACCCGGGACTGGACTACAATGAGCAGTTCTTC.

The chain links TRBV14 to TRBJ1-4; maybe TRBD1 (5 bases). From germline, CDR1 is SGHDN and CDR2 FVKESK. V shed 2 bases and J shed 7 bases, with 17 bases lying between them. The CDR3 is made up of 16 amino acids. The CDR3 sequence is CASSQRDLAGGEKLFF. The CDR3 DNA sequence: TGTGCCAGCAGCCAAAGGGACTTAGCCGGAGGTGAAAAACTGTTTTTT.

This chain connects TRBV28 to TRBJ2-7, with D possibly TRBD1 on 5 matching bases. With 6 bases removed from V and 7 bases from J, the gap between germline ends came to 10 bases. Germline CDR1 and CDR2: MDHEN and SYDVKM. The CDR3 is 11 amino acids. Here the CDR3 DNA reads TGTGCCAGCAGGGCCCGGACAGAGCAGTACTTC. Protein: CASRARTEQYF.

The V and J genes are TRBV5-1 and TRBJ2-7, with 7 bases lining up with TRBD1. Unmatched junction bases numbered 6, after V lost 1 base and J lost 2 bases. The CDR3 loop spans 15 amino acids. Germline CDR1 and CDR2: SGHRS and YFSETQ. In nucleotides, the CDR3 is TGCGCCAGCAGCTTGTCAGGGGGATACACCTACGAGCAGTACTTC. Translated: CASSLSGGYTYEQYF.

The chain combines TRBV15 with TRBJ1-1, with 7 bases aligning to TRBD1. Per germline, CDR1 LNHNV and CDR2 YYDKDF (reference sequence). The V segment lost 8 bases and the J segment 3 bases; nucleotides outside the gene matches: 0. The CDR3 is 11 amino acids. CDR3 nucleotides: TGTGCCACCGGGACAGACACTGAAGCTTTCTTT. Translated, it gives CATGTDTEAFF. The entire variable domain, with the rest obtained from reference TRBV15 and TRBJ1-1, is as follows: DAMVIQNPRYQVTQFGKPVTLSCSQTLNHNVMYWYQQKSSQAPKLLFHYYDKDFNNEADTPDNFQSRRPNTSFCFLDIRSPGLGDTAMYLCATGTDTEAFFGQGTRLTVV.

The chain recombines TRBV6-5 with TRBJ2-7; D is perhaps TRBD2 (6 bases). CDR3 length equals 13 residues. V gave up 4 bases and J gave up 5 bases, with 12 bases separating them. Per germline, CDR1 MNHEY and CDR2 SVGAGI. In DNA form, the CDR3 reads TGTGCCAGCAGTTCCCTGGACTACCACGAGCAGTACTTC. It translates to CASSSLDYHEQYF.

The chain couples TRBV9 to TRBJ1-4; D may be TRBD1 (5 bases). The CDR3 length is 14 residues. Germline CDR1 SGDLS, CDR2 YYNGEE. Between the trimmed V and J ends, which lost 0 bases and 4 bases, there was a span of 7 bases. CDR3 amino acids: CASSVGQLNEKLFF. In DNA form, the CDR3 reads TGTGCCAGCAGCGTAGGACAGCTTAATGAAAAACTGTTTTTT. Complete variable domain (other parts from reference TRBV9 and TRBJ1-4): DSGVTQTPKHLITATGQRVTLRCSPRSGDLSVYWYQQSLDQGLQFLIQYYNGEERAKGNILERFSAQQFPDLHSELNLSSLELGDSALYFCASSVGQLNEKLFFGSGTQLSVL.

The genes are TRBV6-2 or TRBV6-3 and TRBJ2-3; 13 bases agree with TRBD2. This CDR3 comprises 14 residues. The V and J ends lost 5 bases and 4 bases, in that order; junction bases with no gene match: 0. Germline CDR1 reads MNHEY; CDR2 reads SVGEGT. As DNA, the CDR3 is TGTGCCAGCAGTGGACTAGCGGGAGCAGATACGCAGTATTTT. Protein: CASSGLAGADTQYF.

The rearrangement uses TRBV25-1 and TRBJ1-6, with a tentative D call TRBD1 (6 bases). CDR3 length: 14 amino acids. Trimming took 4 bases from V and 6 from J, leaving 10 bases between them. CDR1 is MGHDK and CDR2 is SYGVNS in the germline V gene. The CDR3 coding sequence is TGTGCCAGCAGTGGACAGGCTATTAATTCACCCCTCCACTTT. Translated: CASSGQAINSPLHF.

The CDR3 loop is CAWSEYRGSKNIQYF. In DNA, the CDR3 is TGTGCCTGGAGTGAGTACAGGGGATCCAAAAACATTCAGTACTTC. The gene calls are TRBV30 and TRBJ2-4, with 7 nucleotides matching TRBD1. V was pared by 1 base and J by 2 bases, with 5 bases of the junction left unmatched. CDR1 GTSNPN and CDR2 SVGIG come from the germline V gene (reference sequence). The CDR3 has 15 residues.

V usage is TRBV28 and J usage is TRBJ1-2; no clear D. Trimming cost V 2 bases and J 4 bases, with 14 bases left between them. Germline CDR1 and CDR2: MDHEN and SYDVKM. This CDR3 has 15 amino acids. CDR3 nucleotides: TGTGCCAGCAGTTTAATTCCTCCCGGTGGCTATGGCTACACCTTC. It encodes CASSLIPPGGYGYTF.

CDR3 in DNA: TGTGCCAGCAAAACCTCGCGAACCTACGAGCAGTACTTC. This codes for CASKTSRTYEQYF. This rearrangement joins TRBV6-5 to TRBJ2-7; D is unresolved. Per the germline V gene, CDR1 is MNHEY and CDR2 is SVGAGI. The CDR3 sequence is 13 residues long. Trimming removed 7 bases at V and 2 bases at J, with 12 bases between.

The genes are TRBV5-4 and TRBJ1-2; no reliable D call. Looked up from germline, CDR1 is SGHNT and CDR2 is YYREEE (reference sequence). CDR3 size: 13 residues. V lost 0 bases to trimming and J lost 5 bases, with 8 bases between them. The CDR3 sequence: CASSLDPAYGYTF. The CDR3 bases are TGTGCCAGCAGCTTGGACCCTGCGTATGGCTACACCTTC. Full variable domain (missing parts from reference TRBV5-4 and TRBJ1-2): ETGVTQSPTHLIKTRGQQVTLRCSSQSGHNTVSWYQQALGQGPQFIFQYYREEENGRGNFPPRFSGLQFPNYSSELNVNALELDDSALYLCASSLDPAYGYTFGSGTRLTVV.

The chain carries TRBV9 and TRBJ1-1; 7 bases align to TRBD1. The CDR3 length is 16 residues. The germline V gene has CDR1 SGDLS and CDR2 YYNGEE. The ends lost 3 bases at V and 3 bases at J; junction bases unmatched: 11. The CDR3 region is CASSAQATGTYTEAFF. In DNA, the CDR3 is TGTGCCAGCAGCGCGCAGGCGACAGGGACTTACACTGAAGCTTTCTTT.

The chain links TRBV4-1 to TRBJ2-7; 11 bases map to TRBD2. After removal of 4 bases from V and 0 bases from J, the junction contained 2 bases not matched to a gene. Germline assignment: CDR1 MGHRA and CDR2 YSYEKL. The CDR3 extends over 15 amino acids. The CDR3 reads CASSPGLADSYEQYF. CDR3 nucleotide sequence: TGCGCCAGCAGCCCGGGACTAGCGGACTCCTACGAGCAGTACTTC.

The rearrangement links TRBV4-1 to TRBJ2-1, with TRBD2 matching 8 bases. The CDR3 length is 17 residues. Germline V gene lookup returns CDR1 MGHRA and CDR2 YSYEKL. Trimming took 0 bases from V and 2 from J; bases not matched to a gene: 6. CDR3 protein: CASSQDFLAGPYNEQFF. CDR3 sequence (DNA): TGCGCCAGCAGCCAAGATTTTCTAGCGGGCCCCTACAATGAGCAGTTCTTC.

The chain has TRBV2 and TRBJ1-2; 9 bases are shared with TRBD1. CDR3 length: 16 residues. V gave up 7 bases and J gave up 4 bases; unmatched junction bases: 13. In germline, CDR1 is SNHLY, CDR2 FYNNEI. This CDR3 reads CASNRDRVAFGYGYTF. CDR3 nucleotide sequence: TGTGCCAGCAATAGGGACAGGGTGGCCTTCGGCTATGGCTACACCTTC.

J is TRBJ2-2 and V is TRBV6-4; TRBD1 might be the D (5 bases). The V gene's germline CDR1 is MRHNA and CDR2 SNTAGT. Trimming took off 7 bases at V and 5 bases at J, with 17 bases between the two ends. CDR3 length: 15 amino acids. The CDR3, as DNA: TGTGCCAGCAAGGAAGGGGCCCGGTCGACCGGGGAGCTGTTTTTT. Protein: CASKEGARSTGELFF.

On this clone: The identical CDR3 is also encoded by other nucleotide sequences in the sample. The chain has TRBV6-2 or TRBV6-3 and TRBJ1-2, with TRBD1 identical over 8 bases. V lost 0 bases and J lost 4; bases outside the gene matches: 4. The germline V gene has CDR1 MNHEY and CDR2 SVGEGT. CDR3 length: 15 residues. CDR3 coding DNA: TGTGCCAGCAGTTACTCGCAGGGGGCAGGCTATGGCTACACCTTC. Translation: CASSYSQGAGYGYTF.

This clone was detected once. This sequence joins TRBV19 and TRBJ1-2; D not certain. Trimming pared 4 bases from V and 1 base from J, leaving 13 bases between. Germline loops: CDR1 LNHDA, CDR2 SQIVND (reference sequence). The CDR3 consists of 15 residues. In DNA form, the CDR3 reads TGTGCCAGTAGTACGGAGACGGTGATTAACTATGGCTACACCTTC. Translation gives CASSTETVINYGYTF.